Listed below are T cell receptor beta chains from one sample, sequenced in a study of post-analysis software for immune sequencing data. TCRdb fed the PCR reads into MiXCR, producing one record per CDR3 protein. The data contain about 460,000 distinct CDR3 sequences, 40% to 55% of them singletons. The sequenced material came from blood. These receptors were collected from a girl aged 10-17 years with multiple sclerosis. The CDR3 runs from the conserved cysteine through the conserved F or W. The order of the fields is clone size, J gene, V gene, CDR3 protein. Only some rows state a clone size, as once, few, many or a class for expanded clones.

size: -
J: -
V: TRBV7-9
CDR3: CASSRDTRGGEQYF

size: -
J: -
V: TRBV7-3
CDR3: CASSLFSGEDEQYF

size: -
J: TRBJ2-5
V: TRBV2
CDR3: CASSILGQGGGNEQYF

size: -
J: TRBJ2-7
V: TRBV9
CDR3: CASSVRPAGGGAYEQYF

size: -
J: TRBJ2-2
V: TRBV29-1
CDR3: CSVARGRPAGELFF

size: -
J: TRBJ2-7
V: TRBV6-2/TRBV6-3
CDR3: CAGSRGQAYEQYF

size: few
J: TRBJ2-7
V: TRBV20-1
CDR3: CSANTGLSYEQYF

size: -
J: TRBJ2-1
V: TRBV20-1
CDR3: CSADDTSAEQFF

size: -
J: TRBJ2-7
V: TRBV20-1
CDR3: CSAGPGSNYEQYF

size: -
J: TRBJ2-5
V: TRBV12-3/TRBV12-4
CDR3: CASSSTRGRETQYF

size: -
J: TRBJ2-7
V: TRBV10-2
CDR3: CASSELGTGANEQYF

size: few
J: TRBJ2-3
V: TRBV20-1
CDR3: CSARDPASGGDTQYF

size: few
J: TRBJ2-7
V: TRBV29-1
CDR3: CSVEDRVAGDPYEQYF

size: few
J: TRBJ2-7
V: TRBV12-3/TRBV12-4
CDR3: CASSSTSGTSGDSYEQYF

size: once
J: TRBJ2-5
V: TRBV29-1
CDR3: CSVTRAGGSETQYF

size: -
J: TRBJ2-7
V: TRBV29-1
CDR3: CSVDGLAGSSYEQYF

size: once
J: TRBJ1-1
V: TRBV7-9
CDR3: CASSLNGLEAFF

size: -
J: TRBJ2-1
V: TRBV7-3
CDR3: CASSLMGAGAYNEQCF

size: few
J: TRBJ1-2
V: TRBV29-1
CDR3: CSDVGVYNYGYTF

size: few
J: TRBJ2-2
V: TRBV6-6
CDR3: CASSYSSTGELFF

size: few
J: TRBJ2-7
V: TRBV7-2
CDR3: CASSFFGLSSYEQYF

size: few
J: TRBJ2-5
V: TRBV7-9
CDR3: CASSLASGSSETQYF

size: -
J: TRBJ1-2
V: TRBV27
CDR3: CASSLGQGRSGYTF

size: -
J: TRBJ1-2
V: TRBV3-1
CDR3: CASSQGSPITGWRGYGYTF

size: -
J: TRBJ1-5
V: TRBV6-1
CDR3: CASSEPRDVSNQPQHF

size: -
J: TRBJ2-4
V: TRBV7-9
CDR3: CACGASGMDGIQYF

size: -
J: TRBJ2-1
V: TRBV24-1
CDR3: CATSGEVAFEQFF

size: -
J: TRBJ2-3
V: TRBV5-8
CDR3: CASSLGDRYTDTQYF

size: -
J: TRBJ1-2
V: TRBV28
CDR3: CASSLRDRGTSNYGYTF

size: -
J: TRBJ2-5
V: TRBV4-3
CDR3: CASSQFTSGQETQYF

size: -
J: TRBJ1-2
V: TRBV28
CDR3: CASSLLGQGDHTF

size: -
J: TRBJ2-1
V: TRBV7-9
CDR3: CASSLVSQTSGSSYNEQFF

size: few
J: TRBJ1-1
V: TRBV28
CDR3: CASNIWGAEAFF

size: -
J: TRBJ2-1
V: TRBV28
CDR3: CASSYQGSGNEQFF

size: few
J: TRBJ2-5
V: TRBV28
CDR3: CASSAYPGPGETQYF

size: -
J: TRBJ2-6
V: TRBV5-1
CDR3: CASSLGQGSGANVLTF

size: few
J: TRBJ1-5
V: TRBV7-2
CDR3: CASSLGQGRGNQPQHF

size: -
J: TRBJ2-1
V: TRBV7-9
CDR3: CASSLQTYNEQFF

size: -
J: TRBJ2-1
V: TRBV20-1
CDR3: CSADFGGAYNEQFF

size: -
J: TRBJ2-5
V: TRBV5-1
CDR3: CASSPKGGRETQYF

size: once
J: -
V: TRBV12-5
CDR3: CASGENTNEQYF

size: -
J: TRBJ2-1
V: TRBV7-3
CDR3: CASSSSGLYNEQFF

size: few
J: TRBJ2-7
V: TRBV20-1
CDR3: CSAIPGTGDYEQYF

size: -
J: TRBJ2-1
V: TRBV5-1
CDR3: CASSLATGWEAGSYNEQFF

size: few
J: TRBJ2-3
V: TRBV7-2
CDR3: CASSSWAAADTQYF

size: few
J: TRBJ1-3
V: TRBV4-1
CDR3: CASSQDQTSGNTIYF

size: -
J: TRBJ2-7
V: TRBV7-2
CDR3: CASKSPALGEQYF

size: many
J: TRBJ2-5
V: TRBV29-1
CDR3: CSVSGVLADQETQYF